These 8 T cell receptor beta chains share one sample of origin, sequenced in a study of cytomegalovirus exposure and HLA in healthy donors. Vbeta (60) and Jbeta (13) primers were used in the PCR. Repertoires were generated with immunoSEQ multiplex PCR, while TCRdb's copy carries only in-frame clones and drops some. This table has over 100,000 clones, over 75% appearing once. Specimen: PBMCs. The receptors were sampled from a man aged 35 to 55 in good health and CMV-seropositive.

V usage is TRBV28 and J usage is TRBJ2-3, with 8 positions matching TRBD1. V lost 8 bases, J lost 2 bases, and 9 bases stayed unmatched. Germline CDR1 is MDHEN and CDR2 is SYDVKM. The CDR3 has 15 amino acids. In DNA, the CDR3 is TGTGCCAGCGGACGACAGGGGATACCCACAGATACGCAGTATTTT. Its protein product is CASGRQGIPTDTQYF.

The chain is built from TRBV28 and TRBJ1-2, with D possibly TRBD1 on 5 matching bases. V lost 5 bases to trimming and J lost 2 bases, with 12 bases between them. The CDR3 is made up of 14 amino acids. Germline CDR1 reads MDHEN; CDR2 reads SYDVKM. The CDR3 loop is CASSAPTGNYGYTF. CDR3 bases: TGTGCCAGCAGTGCCCCCACAGGAAACTATGGCTACACCTTC.

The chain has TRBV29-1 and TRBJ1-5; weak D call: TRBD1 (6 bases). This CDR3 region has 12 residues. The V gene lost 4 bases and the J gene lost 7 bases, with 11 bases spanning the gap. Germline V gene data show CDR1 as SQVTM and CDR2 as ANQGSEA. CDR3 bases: TGCAGCGTTGGTTCAGGGGACCAGCCCCAGCATTTT. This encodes CSVGSGDQPQHF.

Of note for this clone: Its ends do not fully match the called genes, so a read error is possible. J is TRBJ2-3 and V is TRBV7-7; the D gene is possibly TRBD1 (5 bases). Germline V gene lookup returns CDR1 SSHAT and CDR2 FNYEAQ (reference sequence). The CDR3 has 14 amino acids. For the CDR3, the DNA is TGTGCTAGCAGCTTAGTGGCAGGGTCAGATACGCAGTATTTT. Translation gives CASSLVAGSDTQYF. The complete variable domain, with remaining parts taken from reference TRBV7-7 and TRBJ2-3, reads GAGVSQSPRYKVTKRGQDVTLRCDPISSHATLYWYQQALGQGPEFLTYFNYEAQPDKSGLPSDRFSAERPEGSISTLTIQRTEQRDSAMYRCASSLVAGSDTQYFGPGTRLTVL.

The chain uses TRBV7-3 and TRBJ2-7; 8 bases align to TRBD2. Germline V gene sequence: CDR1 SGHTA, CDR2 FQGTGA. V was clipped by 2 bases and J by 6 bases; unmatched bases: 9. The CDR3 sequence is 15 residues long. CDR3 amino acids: CASSLQASGLGEQYF. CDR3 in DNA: TGTGCCAGCAGCTTACAGGCTAGCGGGCTAGGCGAGCAGTACTTC.

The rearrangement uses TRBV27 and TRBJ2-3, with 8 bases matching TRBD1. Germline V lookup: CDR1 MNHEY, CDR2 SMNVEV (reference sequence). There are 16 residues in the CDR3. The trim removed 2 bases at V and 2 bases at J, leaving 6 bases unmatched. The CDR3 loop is CASSLEAGGFTDTQYF. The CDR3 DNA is TGTGCCAGCAGTTTAGAGGCAGGGGGCTTCACAGATACGCAGTATTTT.

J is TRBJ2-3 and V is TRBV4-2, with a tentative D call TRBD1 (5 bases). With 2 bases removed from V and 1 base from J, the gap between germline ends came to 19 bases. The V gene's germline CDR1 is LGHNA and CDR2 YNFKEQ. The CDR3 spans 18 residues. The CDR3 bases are TGTGCCAGCAGCCAACGTTTTAAAGGTTTAGGGGGCACAGATACGCAGTATTTT. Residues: CASSQRFKGLGGTDTQYF.

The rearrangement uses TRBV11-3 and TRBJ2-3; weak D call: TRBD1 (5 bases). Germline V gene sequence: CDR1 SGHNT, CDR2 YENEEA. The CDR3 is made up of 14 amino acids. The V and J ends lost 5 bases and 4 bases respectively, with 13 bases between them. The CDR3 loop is CASSKGIGADTQYF. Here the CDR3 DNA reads TGTGCCAGCAGCAAGGGGATTGGGGCAGATACGCAGTATTTT. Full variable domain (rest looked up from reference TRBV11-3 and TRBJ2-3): EAGVVQSPRYKIIEKKQPVAFWCNPISGHNTLYWYLQNLGQGPELLIRYENEEAVDDSQLPKDRFSAERLKGVDSTLKIQPAELGDSAVYLCASSKGIGADTQYFGPGTRLTVL.